The rows below give T cell receptor beta chains drawn from one sample of a study of naive and memory T cell subsets. One entry per CDR3 protein, called by TCRdb with MiXCR from the 5' RACE reads. The sample yields about 59,000 distinct CDR3 sequences, 6% to 8.5% seen once. Receptors were obtained from a female donor in good health. CDR3s include the opening cysteine and the closing phenylalanine or tryptophan. The D gene is left open where the match is weak. A row's size may be missing; if present it is once, few, many or a size class.

j_call | d_call | v_call | clone_size | cdr3_aa | cdr3_nt
TRBJ2-1 | . | TRBV5-4 | few | CASSLAEEGLYNEQFF | TGTGCCAGCAGCTTGGCCGAGGAGGGCCTCTACAATGAGCAGTTCTTC
TRBJ2-5 | TRBD2 | TRBV4-1 | . | CASSQESMDGTSVQETQYF | TGCGCCAGCAGCCAAGAGTCCATGGACGGGACTAGCGTTCAAGAGACCCAGTACTTC
TRBJ2-1 | TRBD2 | TRBV7-6 | many | CASSRAGTSYYNEQFF | TGTGCCAGCAGCCGAGCCGGGACTAGCTACTACAATGAGCAGTTCTTC
TRBJ1-1 | . | TRBV3-1 | once | CASSRKQNTEAFF | TGTGCCAGCAGCAGGAAGCAGAACACTGAAGCTTTCTTT
TRBJ2-7 | TRBD1 | TRBV6-5 | . | CASSLRQGQPYEQYF | TGTGCCAGCAGTCTCCGACAGGGTCAACCCTACGAGCAGTACTTC
TRBJ2-7 | . | TRBV18 | . | CASSPVQGELYEQYF | TGTGCCAGCTCACCAGTCCAGGGCGAGCTCTACGAGCAGTACTTC
TRBJ2-7 | . | TRBV27 | many | CASSLSALGFVEQYF | TGTGCCAGCAGTTTATCGGCCCTGGGGTTCGTTGAGCAGTACTTC
TRBJ2-5 | . | TRBV20-1 | few | CSASGGTVRVTQYF | TGCAGTGCTAGCGGCGGGACAGTCAGGGTGACCCAGTACTTC
TRBJ1-5 | TRBD1 | TRBV19 | . | CASTQTGAKFDQPQHF | TGTGCCAGCACCCAAACAGGGGCGAAGTTTGATCAGCCCCAGCATTTT
TRBJ1-5 | . | TRBV11-2 | few | CASSGKAGVWNQPQHF | TGTGCCAGCAGCGGAAAGGCAGGGGTTTGGAATCAGCCCCAGCATTTT
TRBJ2-3 | . | TRBV20-1 | few | CSARGLRSTDTQYF | TGCAGTGCTAGGGGGCTCCGAAGCACAGATACGCAGTATTTT
TRBJ1-1 | . | TRBV19 | few | CASSIVGVTGNTEAFF | TGTGCCAGTAGTATAGTTGGGGTGACAGGGAACACTGAAGCTTTCTTT
TRBJ1-2 | TRBD1 | TRBV12-3/TRBV12-4 | many | CASSSRQGIGYTF | TGTGCCAGCAGTTCGAGACAGGGTATTGGCTACACCTTC
TRBJ2-3 | . | TRBV14 | . | CASSGQNYTDTQYF | TGTGCCAGCAGTGGTCAAAACTACACAGATACGCAGTATTTT
TRBJ2-2 | . | TRBV6-6 | many | CASSYQAGELFF | TGTGCCAGCAGTTACCAGGCCGGGGAGCTGTTTTTT
TRBJ1-5 | . | TRBV2 | many | CASSEGSYRSNQPQHF | TGTGCCAGCAGTGAAGGTAGTTACAGGAGCAATCAGCCCCAGCATTTT
TRBJ2-7 | TRBD2 | TRBV20-1 | . | CSAMSGGTYEQYF | TGCAGTGCTATGAGCGGGGGGACCTACGAGCAGTACTTC
TRBJ1-1 | TRBD1 | TRBV29-1 | . | CSAKGTGGHTEAFF | TGCAGCGCCAAGGGGACAGGGGGACACACTGAAGCTTTCTTT
TRBJ2-7 | . | TRBV30 | few | CAWSVQRYEQYF | TGTGCCTGGAGTGTACAACGCTACGAGCAGTACTTC
TRBJ1-3 | . | TRBV30 | many | CAWSVLGARNTIYF | TGTGCCTGGAGTGTACTGGGGGCACGAAACACCATATATTTT